Each of the 19 T cell receptor beta chains below was sequenced from the same sample in a study of T cells in Graves' hyperthyroidism and ophthalmopathy. TCR beta CDR3 regions were amplified from RNA. TCR CDR3 regions were first amplified by RT-PCR with HTBI primers. TCRdb passed the multiplex PCR reads through MiXCR, listing each CDR3 protein once. The table records fewer than 500,000 distinct CDR3 sequences, under 15% of them present only once. Sample: blood. The source of these receptors is a man younger than 35 with Graves' ophthalmopathy.

In this sample, this clonotype turned up a few times. The chain carries TRBV9 and TRBJ2-7; a weak D match, TRBD1 (5 bases). Trimming left V 0 bases short and J 6 bases short, with 7 bases between. The CDR3 runs to 12 residues. Germline V gene lookup returns CDR1 SGDLS and CDR2 YYNGEE. CDR3: CASSVAGSEQYF. CDR3 DNA sequence: TGTGCCAGCAGCGTAGCAGGGTCCGAGCAGTACTTC.

This clonotype was found a few times. The chain carries TRBV6-6 and TRBJ2-7, with 7 bases aligning to TRBD2. Germline loops: CDR1 MNHNY, CDR2 SVGAGI (reference sequence). This CDR3 spans 17 amino acids. Losses at the gene ends were 0 bases for V and 4 bases for J; bases not matched to a gene: 12. CDR3 protein: CASSYSPLAGDLYEQYF. The DNA for the CDR3 is TGTGCCAGCAGTTACTCCCCCTTGGCGGGGGACCTGTACGAGCAGTACTTC.

This clonotype was seen only a few times. The gene calls are TRBV19 and TRBJ2-2; TRBD2 matches 9 bases. CDR3 length equals 15 residues. Losses at the gene ends were 7 bases for V and 3 bases for J; bases not matched to a gene: 6. The germline CDR1 and CDR2 sequences are LNHDA and SQIVND (reference sequence). This CDR3 reads CASIRLAGYTGELFF. DNA for the CDR3: TGTGCCAGTATTAGGCTAGCGGGATACACCGGGGAGCTGTTTTTT. The variable domain in full, completed from reference TRBV19 and TRBJ2-2, reads DGGITQSPKYLFRKEGQNVTLSCEQNLNHDAMYWYRQDPGQGLRLIYYSQIVNDFQKGDIAEGYSVSREKKESFPLTVTSAQKNPTAFYLCASIRLAGYTGELFFGEGSRLTVL.

This clonotype was seen many times. The chain uses TRBV13 and TRBJ2-7, with D possibly being TRBD2 (6 bases). Germline V CDR1 and CDR2: PRHDT, FYEKMQ (reference sequence). The CDR3 extends over 13 amino acids. The V and J ends lost 8 bases and 2 bases respectively, with 13 bases between them. This chain's CDR3 is CASQGGIPYEQYF. In DNA form, the CDR3 reads TGTGCCAGCCAAGGAGGGATTCCCTACGAGCAGTACTTC.

The table lists this clonotype with a few counts. The gene calls are TRBV4-1 and TRBJ1-1, with D possibly being TRBD1 (6 bases). Germline CDR1 MGHRA, CDR2 YSYEKL. V was cut by 1 base and J by 4 bases, with 13 bases left in between. CDR3 size: 15 residues. Written as DNA, the CDR3 is TGCGCCAGCAGCCAAGTAAACAGGGCTGCCACTGAAGCTTTCTTT. Translated: CASSQVNRAATEAFF.

In DNA, the CDR3 is TGTGCCAGCATGTCAGGACTAGCGGGAGAAACAGATACGCAGTATTTT. Its translation: CASMSGLAGETDTQYF. The V and J genes are TRBV11-2 and TRBJ2-3; 13 bases are a match to TRBD2. V shed 7 bases and J 3 bases; nucleotides not matched to a gene: 7. Looked up from germline, CDR1 is SGHAT and CDR2 is FQNNGV. The CDR3 covers 16 residues. The complete variable domain, with remaining parts taken from reference TRBV11-2 and TRBJ2-3, reads EAGVAQSPRYKIIEKRQSVAFWCNPISGHATLYWYQQILGQGPKLLIQFQNNGVVDDSQLPKDRFSAERLKGVDSTLKIQPAKLEDSAVYLCASMSGLAGETDTQYFGPGTRLTVL.

This clonotype was observed at least ten times. The CDR3 loop is CSASGRRGTNYGYTF. The CDR3 DNA reads TGCAGTGCTAGCGGACGGAGGGGTACTAACTATGGCTACACCTTC. This chain links TRBV20-1 with TRBJ1-2, with D maybe TRBD1 (5 bases). The V end was cut by 3 bases, the J end by 0 bases, with 14 bases between. There are 15 residues in the CDR3. Germline values: CDR1 DFQATT, CDR2 SNEGSKA (reference sequence).

This clonotype turned up a few times. The chain combines TRBV30 with TRBJ2-2; 9 positions match TRBD2. The junction had 7 bases not matched to a gene; V was cut back by 4 bases and J by 1 base. The germline gives CDR1 GTSNPN, CDR2 SVGIG (reference sequence). The CDR3 sequence is 16 residues long. DNA for the CDR3: TGTGCCTGGATCCCGGGTAGCGGGGGGAACACCGGGGAGCTGTTTTTT. Encoded protein: CAWIPGSGGNTGELFF.

This clonotype was detected a few times. The chain is built from TRBV30 and TRBJ2-7; D might be TRBD1 or TRBD2, each matching 6 bases. The CDR3 spans 13 residues. V lost 5 bases, J lost 3 bases, and 14 bases lay in between. Germline V gives CDR1 GTSNPN, CDR2 SVGIG (reference sequence). The CDR3 spells CAWAPGGGYEQYF. CDR3 DNA: TGTGCCTGGGCTCCCGGGGGCGGCTACGAGCAGTACTTC.

In its sample, this clonotype was seen many times. The J gene is TRBJ1-2, the V gene TRBV15; D is unclear. The CDR3 is made up of 14 amino acids. From germline, CDR1 is LNHNV and CDR2 YYDKDF (reference sequence). V lost 1 base, J lost 6 bases, and 12 bases lay in between. Written as DNA, the CDR3 is TGTGCCACCAGCAGAGGAGGAACACAAGATGGCTACACCTTC. Its translation: CATSRGGTQDGYTF. Looking up the rest from reference TRBV15 and TRBJ1-2 gives the full variable domain: DAMVIQNPRYQVTQFGKPVTLSCSQTLNHNVMYWYQQKSSQAPKLLFHYYDKDFNNEADTPDNFQSRRPNTSFCFLDIRSPGLGDTAMYLCATSRGGTQDGYTFGSGTRLTVV.

This clonotype showed up many times. This chain connects TRBV20-1 to TRBJ1-1; D is unclear. The CDR3 contains 15 residues. Germline V gives CDR1 DFQATT, CDR2 SNEGSKA (reference sequence). Trimming removed 7 bases at V and 3 bases at J, with 21 bases between. The CDR3 spells CSVSLVSWADTEAFF. CDR3 coding DNA: TGCAGTGTTTCTCTAGTTTCGTGGGCGGACACTGAAGCTTTCTTT.

This clonotype was counted a few times. The chain recombines TRBV7-8 with TRBJ2-3, with 11 bases lining up with TRBD1. J gave up 1 base and V 11 bases, and 2 bases lay outside the gene matches. The germline V gene encodes CDR1 SGHVS and CDR2 FQNEAQ. There are 13 residues in the CDR3. CDR3 sequence: CAGGQGGTDTQYF. The CDR3 region has the DNA TGTGCCGGGGGACAGGGGGGCACAGATACGCAGTATTTT.

V is TRBV13 and J is TRBJ1-3; D is perhaps TRBD1 (6 bases). With 5 bases removed from V and 2 bases from J, the gap between germline ends came to 13 bases. The CDR3 is made up of 15 amino acids. Germline V lookup: CDR1 PRHDT, CDR2 FYEKMQ (reference sequence). Here the CDR3 DNA reads TGTGCCAGCAGCGTTGCGGCAGGGGCTGGAAACACCATATATTTT. Its protein product is CASSVAAGAGNTIYF.

This clonotype came up many times. The J gene is TRBJ2-7, the V gene TRBV12-3 or TRBV12-4, with 8 bases identical to TRBD2. V shed 6 bases, J shed 6 bases, and the junction held 10 bases outside the gene matches. The CDR3 is 14 amino acids. For the CDR3, the DNA is TGTGCCAGCAGCACCGCCGGGAGGGGGAGCGAGCAGTACTTC. Translation: CASSTAGRGSEQYF.

This clonotype was detected ten times or more. The chain has TRBV11-2 and TRBJ2-3, with D unresolved. CDR1 and CDR2 (germline): SGHAT, FQNNGV. V was cut by 5 bases and J by 6 bases, with 9 bases left in between. The CDR3 runs to 12 residues. The CDR3 here is CASSPNEDTQYF. The CDR3 region has the DNA TGTGCCAGCAGCCCTAACGAGGATACGCAGTATTTT.

This clonotype came up many times. The genes are TRBV24-1 and TRBJ1-1; D is perhaps TRBD1 (6 bases). In germline, CDR1 is KGHDR, CDR2 SFDVKD. The CDR3 is 14 amino acids. Trimming shortened V by 9 bases and J by 5 bases, and 18 bases separated the two germline ends. This chain's CDR3 is CATRPGEGATEAFF. The CDR3 nucleotides read TGTGCCACCCGTCCAGGGGAGGGTGCGACTGAAGCTTTCTTT.

This clonotype was seen ten or more times. Here the CDR3 DNA reads TGTGCCAGCATTGATAGGTCCGGGGAGCTGTTTTTT. Translating it yields CASIDRSGELFF. The genes are TRBV2 and TRBJ2-2; D is undetermined. CDR3 length equals 12 residues. The V end was cut by 7 bases, the J end by 6 bases, with 9 bases between. Germline values: CDR1 SNHLY, CDR2 FYNNEI.

This clonotype showed up many times. The chain carries TRBV4-1 and TRBJ2-7; 7 nucleotides agree with TRBD2. With 0 bases clipped from V and 6 bases from J, the junction kept 2 bases outside the gene matches. The CDR3 consists of 13 residues. Germline CDR1 MGHRA, CDR2 YSYEKL. The DNA of the CDR3 is TGCGCCAGCAGCCAAGAGGGCGGGAGCGAGCAGTACTTC. Translating it yields CASSQEGGSEQYF.

Ten or more counts support this clonotype. The rearrangement links TRBV28 to TRBJ1-1, with a tentative D call TRBD1 (6 bases). Germline loops: CDR1 MDHEN, CDR2 SYDVKM. V was shortened by 5 bases and J by 0 bases, with 28 bases between the two germline ends. This CDR3 has 20 amino acids. This chain's CDR3 is CASSERSFIRGDTVNTEAFF. CDR3 sequence (DNA): TGTGCCAGCAGTGAAAGGTCTTTTATCCGTGGGGACACAGTGAACACTGAAGCTTTCTTT.